The clone carrying this TCR beta chain was seen more than once but under ten times. Antigen: not known. This sample is drawn from a study of T cell repertoires in cytomegalovirus infection. Overall study context: HLA-B-restricted CMV epitopes that are well studied, plus recently identified HLA-C-restricted ones, were used by the study. CMV infection plus the matching HLA type was flagged by public TCR beta signatures. Findings of the study overall: Ex vivo responses were dominated by HLA-C-restricted CMV-specific TCR beta clonotypes. Totalled public TCR beta family frequency picked out people who carried CMV plus the relevant HLA.

Germline V lookup: CDR1 SGHNT, CDR2 YYREEE (reference sequence). Trimming removed 0 bases from V and 7 bases from J; junction bases left unmatched: 3. The CDR3 is 14 residues long. TCRdb reprocessed the reads with MiXCR, giving one entry per CDR3 protein. Of 150,000 or so distinct CDR3 sequences listed, 20% to 25% are singletons. The sequence was obtained from a human donor in good health (CMV status not recorded). Some clones in this sample may be carry-over from other donors' samples. This material consisted of CD8+ T cells from cultured PBMCs, taken from culture after CMV antigen stimulation. The chain couples TRBV5-4 to TRBJ2-1; TRBD1 agrees at 8 bases. The CDR3 coding sequence is TGTGCCAGCAGCTTGGGACAGGGGATAAATGAGCAGTTCTTC. Its protein product is CASSLGQGINEQFF.